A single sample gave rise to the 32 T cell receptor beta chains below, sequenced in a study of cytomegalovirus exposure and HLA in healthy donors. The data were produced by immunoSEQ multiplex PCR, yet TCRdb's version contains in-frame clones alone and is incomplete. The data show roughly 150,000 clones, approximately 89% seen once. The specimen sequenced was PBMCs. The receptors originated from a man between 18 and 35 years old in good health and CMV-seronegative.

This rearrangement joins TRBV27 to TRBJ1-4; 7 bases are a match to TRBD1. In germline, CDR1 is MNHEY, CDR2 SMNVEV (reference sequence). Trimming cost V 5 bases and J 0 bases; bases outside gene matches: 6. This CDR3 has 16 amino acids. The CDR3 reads CASSRWTGSTNEKLFF. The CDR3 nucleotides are TGTGCCAGCAGTCGGTGGACAGGCTCAACTAATGAAAAACTGTTTTTT.

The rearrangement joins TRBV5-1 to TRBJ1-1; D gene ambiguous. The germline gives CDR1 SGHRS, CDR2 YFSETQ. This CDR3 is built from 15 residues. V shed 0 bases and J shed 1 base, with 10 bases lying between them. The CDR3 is CASSLVAGSNTEAFF. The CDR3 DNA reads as TGCGCCAGCAGCTTGGTGGCGGGATCGAACACTGAAGCTTTCTTT.

DNA for the CDR3: TGCGCCAGCAGCTTCAAGCGGGACGTGGGGCAAGAGACCCAGTACTTC. Its protein is CASSFKRDVGQETQYF. The chain combines TRBV5-1 with TRBJ2-5, with TRBD2 matching over 7 bases. CDR3 length: 16 residues. Germline V gene data show CDR1 as SGHRS and CDR2 as YFSETQ. V trimming: 2 bases; J trimming: 2 bases; junction bases outside the gene matches: 9.

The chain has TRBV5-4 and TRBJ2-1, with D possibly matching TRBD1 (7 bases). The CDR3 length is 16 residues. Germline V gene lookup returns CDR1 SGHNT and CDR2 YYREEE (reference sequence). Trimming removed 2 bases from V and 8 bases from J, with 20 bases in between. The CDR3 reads CASSFGGGTAGYEQFF. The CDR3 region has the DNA TGTGCCAGCAGCTTTGGGGGTGGGACAGCGGGTTATGAGCAGTTCTTC.

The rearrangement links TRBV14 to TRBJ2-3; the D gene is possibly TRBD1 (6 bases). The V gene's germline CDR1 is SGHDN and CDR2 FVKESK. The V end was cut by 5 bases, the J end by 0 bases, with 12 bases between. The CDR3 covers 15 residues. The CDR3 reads CASSEGQTSTDTQYF. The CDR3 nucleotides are TGTGCCAGCAGCGAGGGACAAACGAGCACAGATACGCAGTATTTT. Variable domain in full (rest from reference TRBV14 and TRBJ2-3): EAGVTQFPSHSVIEKGQTVTLRCDPISGHDNLYWYRRVMGKEIKFLLHFVKESKQDESGMPNNRFLAERTGGTYSTLKVQPAELEDSGVYFCASSEGQTSTDTQYFGPGTRLTVL.

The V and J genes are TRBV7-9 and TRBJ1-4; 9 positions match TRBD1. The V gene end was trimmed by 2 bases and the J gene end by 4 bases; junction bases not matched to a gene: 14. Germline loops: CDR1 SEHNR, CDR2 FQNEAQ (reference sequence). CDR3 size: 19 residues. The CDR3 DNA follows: TGTGCCAGCAGCTTATTGGTTTGGGACAGGGAAGACAATAATGAAAAACTGTTTTTT. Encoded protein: CASSLLVWDREDNNEKLFF.

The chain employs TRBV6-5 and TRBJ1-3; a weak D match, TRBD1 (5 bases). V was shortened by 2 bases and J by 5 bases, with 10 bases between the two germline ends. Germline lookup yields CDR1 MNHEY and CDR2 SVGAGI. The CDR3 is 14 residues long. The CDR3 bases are TGTGCCAGCAGTTACGGGACTGTAAGAAACACCATATATTTT. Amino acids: CASSYGTVRNTIYF.

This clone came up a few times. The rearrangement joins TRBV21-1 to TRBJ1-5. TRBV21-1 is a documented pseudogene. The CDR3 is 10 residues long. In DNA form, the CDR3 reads TGTGCCAGCAGCCCCTCCGCCCAGCATTTT. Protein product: CASSPSAQHF.

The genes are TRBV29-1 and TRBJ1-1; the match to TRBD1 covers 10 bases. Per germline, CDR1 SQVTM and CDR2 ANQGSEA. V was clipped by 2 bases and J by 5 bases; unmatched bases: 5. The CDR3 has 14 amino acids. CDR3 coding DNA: TGCAGCGTTGAACCCCGGGACAGGGGAACTGAAGCTTTCTTT. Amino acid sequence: CSVEPRDRGTEAFF.

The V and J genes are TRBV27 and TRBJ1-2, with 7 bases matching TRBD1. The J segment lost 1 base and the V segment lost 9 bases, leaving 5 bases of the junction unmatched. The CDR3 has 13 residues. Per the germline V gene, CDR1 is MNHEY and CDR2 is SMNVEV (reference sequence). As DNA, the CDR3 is TGTGCCAGTAGGACAGGCGGTAACTATGGCTACACCTTC. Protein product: CASRTGGNYGYTF.

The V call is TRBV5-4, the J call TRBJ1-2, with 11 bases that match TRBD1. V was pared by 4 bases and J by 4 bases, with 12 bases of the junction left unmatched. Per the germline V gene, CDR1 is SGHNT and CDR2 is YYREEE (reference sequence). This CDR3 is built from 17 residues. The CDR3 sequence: CASSPGGRTGGSYGYTF. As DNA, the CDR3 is TGTGCCAGCAGCCCGGGGGGTCGGACAGGGGGCAGCTATGGCTACACCTTC.

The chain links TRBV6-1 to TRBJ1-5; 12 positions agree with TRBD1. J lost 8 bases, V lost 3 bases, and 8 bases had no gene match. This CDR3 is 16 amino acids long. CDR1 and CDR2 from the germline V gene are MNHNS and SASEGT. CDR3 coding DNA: TGTGCCAGCAGTGAGGGTCCCGGGACAGGGGGCGAGCCCCAGCATTTT. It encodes CASSEGPGTGGEPQHF.

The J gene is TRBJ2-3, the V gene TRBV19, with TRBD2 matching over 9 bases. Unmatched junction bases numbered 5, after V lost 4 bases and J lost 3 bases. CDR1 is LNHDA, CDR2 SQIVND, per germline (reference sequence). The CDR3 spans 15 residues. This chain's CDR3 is CASSTGTSQTDTQYF. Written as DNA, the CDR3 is TGTGCCAGTAGTACCGGGACTAGCCAAACAGATACGCAGTATTTT. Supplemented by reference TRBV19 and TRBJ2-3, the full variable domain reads DGGITQSPKYLFRKEGQNVTLSCEQNLNHDAMYWYRQDPGQGLRLIYYSQIVNDFQKGDIAEGYSVSREKKESFPLTVTSAQKNPTAFYLCASSTGTSQTDTQYFGPGTRLTVL.

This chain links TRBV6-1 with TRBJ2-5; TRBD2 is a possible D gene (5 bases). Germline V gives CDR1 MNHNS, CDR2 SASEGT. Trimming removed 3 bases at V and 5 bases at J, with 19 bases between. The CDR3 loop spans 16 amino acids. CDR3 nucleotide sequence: TGTGCCAGCAGTGAGGGTAGAGGGTCTGTATGGGAGACCCAGTACTTC. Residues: CASSEGRGSVWETQYF.

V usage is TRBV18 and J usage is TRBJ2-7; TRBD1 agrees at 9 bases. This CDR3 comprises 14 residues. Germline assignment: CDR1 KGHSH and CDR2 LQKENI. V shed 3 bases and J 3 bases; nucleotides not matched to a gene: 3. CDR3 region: CASSPAGQGYEQYV. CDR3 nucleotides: TGTGCCAGCTCACCGGCGGGACAGGGCTACGAGCAGTACGTC.

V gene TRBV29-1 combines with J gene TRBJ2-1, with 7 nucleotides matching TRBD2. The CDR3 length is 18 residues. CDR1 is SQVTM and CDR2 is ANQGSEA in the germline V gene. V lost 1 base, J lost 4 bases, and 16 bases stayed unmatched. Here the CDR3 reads CSVEGLGGAEKRYNEQFF. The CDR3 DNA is TGCAGCGTTGAAGGGCTGGGAGGGGCGGAAAAAAGGTACAATGAGCAGTTCTTC.

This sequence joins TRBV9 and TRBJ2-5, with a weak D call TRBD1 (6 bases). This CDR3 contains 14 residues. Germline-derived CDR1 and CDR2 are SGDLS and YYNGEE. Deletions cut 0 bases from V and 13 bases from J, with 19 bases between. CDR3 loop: CASSVGTARAILYF. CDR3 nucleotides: TGTGCCAGCAGCGTAGGGACAGCCCGGGCAATTCTGTACTTC.

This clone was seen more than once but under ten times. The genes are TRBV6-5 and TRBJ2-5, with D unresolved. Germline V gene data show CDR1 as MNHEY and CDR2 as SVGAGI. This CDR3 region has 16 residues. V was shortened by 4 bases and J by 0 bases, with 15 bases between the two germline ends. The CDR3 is CASSLTPTAYQETQYF. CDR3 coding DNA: TGTGCCAGCAGTTTGACACCTACGGCGTACCAAGAGACCCAGTACTTC.

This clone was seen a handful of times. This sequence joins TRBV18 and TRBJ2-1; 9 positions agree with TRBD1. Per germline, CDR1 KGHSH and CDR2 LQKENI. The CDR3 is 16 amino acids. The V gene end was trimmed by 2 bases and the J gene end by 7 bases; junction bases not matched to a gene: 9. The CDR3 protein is CASSPGGTGRTNEQFF. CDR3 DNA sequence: TGTGCCAGCTCACCAGGAGGGACAGGGCGTACAAATGAGCAGTTCTTC.

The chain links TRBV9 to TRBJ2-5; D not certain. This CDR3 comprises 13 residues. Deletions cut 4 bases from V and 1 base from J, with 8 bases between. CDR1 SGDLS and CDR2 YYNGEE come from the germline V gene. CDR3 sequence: CASSPYLQETQYF. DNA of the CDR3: TGTGCCAGCAGCCCCTACCTCCAAGAGACCCAGTACTTC.

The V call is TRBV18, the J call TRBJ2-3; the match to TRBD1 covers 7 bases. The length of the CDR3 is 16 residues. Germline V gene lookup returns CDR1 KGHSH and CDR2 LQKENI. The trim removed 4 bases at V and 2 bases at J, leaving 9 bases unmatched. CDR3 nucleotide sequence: TGTGCCAGCTCACTCCCTGGACAGGCTTTCACAGATACGCAGTATTTT. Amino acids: CASSLPGQAFTDTQYF.

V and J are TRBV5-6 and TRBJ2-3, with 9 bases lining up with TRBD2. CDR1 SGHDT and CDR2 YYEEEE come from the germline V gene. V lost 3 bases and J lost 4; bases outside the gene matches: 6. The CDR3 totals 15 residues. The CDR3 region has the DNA TGTGCCAGCAGCTGGCCGGGACTAGCTTCAGATACGCAGTATTTT. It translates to CASSWPGLASDTQYF.

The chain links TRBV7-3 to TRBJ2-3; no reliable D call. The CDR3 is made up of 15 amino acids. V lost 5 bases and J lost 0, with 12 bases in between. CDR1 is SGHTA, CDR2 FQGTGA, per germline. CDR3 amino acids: CASSGEPGSTDTQYF. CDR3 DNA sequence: TGTGCCAGCAGCGGCGAGCCGGGTAGCACAGATACGCAGTATTTT.

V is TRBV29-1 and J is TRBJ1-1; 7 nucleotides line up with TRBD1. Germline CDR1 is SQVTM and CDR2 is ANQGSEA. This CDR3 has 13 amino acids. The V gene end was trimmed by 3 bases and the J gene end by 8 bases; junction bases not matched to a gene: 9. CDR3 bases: TGCAGCGTTGATACACGAACAGGGGTCGAAGCTTTCTTT. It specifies CSVDTRTGVEAFF.

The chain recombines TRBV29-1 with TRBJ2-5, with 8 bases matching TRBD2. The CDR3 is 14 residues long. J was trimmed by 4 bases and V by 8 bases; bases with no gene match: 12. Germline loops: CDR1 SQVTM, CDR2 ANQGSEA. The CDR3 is CSLAPSGFSETQYF. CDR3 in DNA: TGCAGCCTCGCTCCTAGCGGGTTTTCAGAGACCCAGTACTTC.

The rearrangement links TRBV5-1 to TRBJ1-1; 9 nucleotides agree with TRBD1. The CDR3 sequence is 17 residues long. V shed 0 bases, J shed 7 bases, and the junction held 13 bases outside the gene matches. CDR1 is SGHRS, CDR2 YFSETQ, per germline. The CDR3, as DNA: TGCGCCAGCAGCTTGGCCCGCTTCCGGGACAGGGACTATGAAGCTTTCTTT. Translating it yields CASSLARFRDRDYEAFF.

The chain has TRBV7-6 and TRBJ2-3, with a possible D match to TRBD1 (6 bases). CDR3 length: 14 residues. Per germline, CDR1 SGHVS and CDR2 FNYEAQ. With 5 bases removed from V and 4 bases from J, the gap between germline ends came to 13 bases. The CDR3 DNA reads TGTGCCAGCAGCCAATTATCAGGGGCAGATACGCAGTATTTT. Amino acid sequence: CASSQLSGADTQYF.

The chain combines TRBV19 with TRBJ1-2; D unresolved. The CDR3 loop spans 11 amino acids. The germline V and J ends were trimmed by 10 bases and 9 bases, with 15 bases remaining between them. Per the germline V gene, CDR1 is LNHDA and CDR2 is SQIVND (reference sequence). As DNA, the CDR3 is TGTGCCACCGCGTCATTTCGAAGCTACACCTTC. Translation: CATASFRSYTF.

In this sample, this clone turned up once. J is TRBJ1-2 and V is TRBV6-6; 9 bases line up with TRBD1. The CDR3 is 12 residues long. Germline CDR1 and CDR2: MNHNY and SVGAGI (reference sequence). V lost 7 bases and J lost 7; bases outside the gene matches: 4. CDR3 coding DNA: TGTGCCAGCACGGGACAGGGTGGTGGCTACACCTTC. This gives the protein CASTGQGGGYTF.

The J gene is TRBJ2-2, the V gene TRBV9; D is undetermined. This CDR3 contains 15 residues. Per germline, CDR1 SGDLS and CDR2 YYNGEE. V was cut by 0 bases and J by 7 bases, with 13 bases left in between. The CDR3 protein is CASSVGADTLGELFF. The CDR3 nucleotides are TGTGCCAGCAGCGTAGGGGCAGACACACTCGGGGAGCTGTTTTTT.

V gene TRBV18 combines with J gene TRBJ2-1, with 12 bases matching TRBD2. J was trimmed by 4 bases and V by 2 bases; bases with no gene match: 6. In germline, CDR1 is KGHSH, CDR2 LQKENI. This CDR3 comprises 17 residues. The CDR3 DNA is TGTGCCAGCTCACCAAACGGCCTAGCGGGGGGGTACAATGAGCAGTTCTTC. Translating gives CASSPNGLAGGYNEQFF.

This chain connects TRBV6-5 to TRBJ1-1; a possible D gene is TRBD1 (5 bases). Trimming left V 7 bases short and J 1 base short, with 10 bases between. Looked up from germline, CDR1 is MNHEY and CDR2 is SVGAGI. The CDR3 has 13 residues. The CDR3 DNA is TGTGCCAGCACCCAGGGATGGAACACTGAAGCTTTCTTT. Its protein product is CASTQGWNTEAFF.